The 13 T cell receptor beta chains below all came from one sample that was sequenced in a study of blood T cell repertoires in COVID-19. The repertoire was sequenced with immunoSEQ multiplex PCR; TCRdb's copy has only in-frame clones and lacks some. The sample records hundreds of thousands of clones, roughly 91% being singletons. Sequencing was performed on peripheral blood. The receptors stem from a middle-aged man with acute or convalescent COVID-19.

The chain has TRBV7-2 and TRBJ1-2; D gene uncertain. CDR3 length: 15 amino acids. Germline V CDR1 and CDR2: SGHTA, FQGNSA. V was shortened by 5 bases and J by 4 bases, with 17 bases between the two germline ends. CDR3 residues: CASSLGLTLGYGYTF. For the CDR3, the DNA is TGTGCCAGCAGCCTGGGCCTCACTCTGGGCTATGGCTACACCTTC.

The chain employs TRBV15 and TRBJ1-2; 7 bases map to TRBD1. Germline CDR1 and CDR2: LNHNV and YYDKDF (reference sequence). The CDR3 is 15 residues long. Losses at the gene ends were 4 bases for V and 5 bases for J; bases not matched to a gene: 10. Here the CDR3 reads CATSTWTGRDYGYTF. CDR3 DNA: TGTGCCACCAGCACCTGGACAGGCCGGGATTATGGCTACACCTTC.

The chain couples TRBV15 to TRBJ2-7, with TRBD1 matching 12 bases. The CDR3 sequence is 16 residues long. Trimming at V came to 1 base and at J to 5 bases, leaving 6 bases not matched to a gene. Germline assignment: CDR1 LNHNV and CDR2 YYDKDF (reference sequence). The CDR3 protein is CATSRAGTGGFHEQYF. The CDR3 bases are TGTGCCACCAGCAGAGCAGGGACAGGGGGCTTCCACGAGCAGTACTTC.

The chain couples TRBV10-3 to TRBJ1-5; D is unclear. V was trimmed by 6 bases and J by 2 bases, leaving 8 bases between them. CDR1 ENHRY and CDR2 SYGVKD come from the germline V gene. This CDR3 has 13 amino acids. The DNA of the CDR3 is TGTGCCATCAGCGACATAGGCAATCAGCCCCAGCATTTT. Amino acids: CAISDIGNQPQHF.

This clone has only one observation. Other DNA sequences from this sample encode an identical CDR3 as well. This chain connects TRBV29-1 to TRBJ2-7, with D possibly TRBD1 on 6 matching bases. This CDR3 comprises 11 residues. CDR1 is SQVTM, CDR2 ANQGSEA, per germline. Trimming took off 4 bases at V and 5 bases at J, with 9 bases between the two ends. CDR3 loop: CSVARGNEQYF. In nucleotides, the CDR3 is TGCAGCGTTGCCAGGGGAAACGAGCAGTACTTC.

This chain uses TRBV9 with TRBJ2-2; D gene uncertain. The germline V and J ends were trimmed by 2 bases and 3 bases, with 2 bases remaining between them. Per the germline V gene, CDR1 is SGDLS and CDR2 is YYNGEE. CDR3 length equals 12 residues. The CDR3 sequence is CASSVYTGELFF. The CDR3 DNA reads as TGTGCCAGCAGCGTCTACACCGGGGAGCTGTTTTTT.

The gene calls are TRBV18 and TRBJ2-1; the D gene is possibly TRBD1 (6 bases). This CDR3 is 14 amino acids long. CDR1 and CDR2 (germline): KGHSH, LQKENI. The V end lost 8 bases, the J end lost 6 bases, and 17 bases lay between the germline ends. CDR3 sequence (DNA): TGTGCCAGCAATGGGGCAGGGGTGAGCAATGAGCAGTTCTTC. Amino acid sequence: CASNGAGVSNEQFF.

The chain links TRBV4-2 to TRBJ1-2; 9 bases align to TRBD1. The germline gives CDR1 LGHNA, CDR2 YNFKEQ. V gave up 0 bases and J gave up 8 bases; unmatched junction bases: 16. This CDR3 comprises 18 residues. The DNA for the CDR3 is TGTGCCAGCAGCCAAGAGCCGGGACAGGGTTCCTCCTCGGCCGGCTACACCTTC. It codes for CASSQEPGQGSSSAGYTF.

V usage is TRBV6-5 and J usage is TRBJ1-2; no definite D call. Germline-derived CDR1 and CDR2 are MNHEY and SVGAGI. This CDR3 has 11 amino acids. Trimming removed 8 bases at V and 8 bases at J, with 12 bases between. DNA for the CDR3: TGTGCCAGCGGAACGACTCTGGGCTACACCTTC. Protein: CASGTTLGYTF.

The J gene is TRBJ1-2, the V gene TRBV19; 7 bases match TRBD1. The length of the CDR3 is 13 residues. Per germline, CDR1 LNHDA and CDR2 SQIVND (reference sequence). The J segment lost 6 bases and the V segment lost 7 bases, leaving 8 bases of the junction unmatched. CDR3: CASTNGGGNGYTF. CDR3 sequence (DNA): TGTGCCAGTACAAATGGAGGGGGCAATGGCTACACCTTC.

This clone has just one count. The J gene is TRBJ1-1, the V gene TRBV29-1, with 9 bases lining up with TRBD1. The V segment lost 6 bases and the J segment 1 base; nucleotides outside the gene matches: 3. CDR1 is SQVTM and CDR2 is ANQGSEA in the germline V gene. The CDR3 contains 13 residues. In DNA form, the CDR3 reads TGCAGCGTCCGACAGGGGGAGAACACTGAAGCTTTCTTT. As protein: CSVRQGENTEAFF. The variable domain in full, completed from reference TRBV29-1 and TRBJ1-1, reads SAVISQKPSRDICQRGTSLTIQCQVDSQVTMMFWYRQQPGQSLTLIATANQGSEATYESGFVIDKFPISRPNLTFSTLTVSNMSPEDSSIYLCSVRQGENTEAFFGQGTRLTVV.

The V gene is TRBV15, the J gene TRBJ1-5, with 11 bases fitting TRBD1. With V trimmed by 4 bases and J by 1 base, 3 bases remained unmatched. Germline CDR1 and CDR2: LNHNV and YYDKDF (reference sequence). The length of the CDR3 is 16 residues. This chain's CDR3 is CATSTGTGGSNQPQHF. In DNA form, the CDR3 reads TGTGCCACCAGCACGGGGACAGGGGGGAGCAATCAGCCCCAGCATTTT.

The rearrangement links TRBV10-2 to TRBJ2-2; tentatively, D is TRBD2 (5 bases). The CDR3 loop spans 13 amino acids. Germline assignment: CDR1 WSHSY and CDR2 SAAADI. V shed 7 bases and J shed 5 bases, with 11 bases lying between them. This chain's CDR3 is CASTNTGTGELFF. As DNA, the CDR3 is TGCGCCAGCACCAATACGGGGACCGGGGAGCTGTTTTTT.